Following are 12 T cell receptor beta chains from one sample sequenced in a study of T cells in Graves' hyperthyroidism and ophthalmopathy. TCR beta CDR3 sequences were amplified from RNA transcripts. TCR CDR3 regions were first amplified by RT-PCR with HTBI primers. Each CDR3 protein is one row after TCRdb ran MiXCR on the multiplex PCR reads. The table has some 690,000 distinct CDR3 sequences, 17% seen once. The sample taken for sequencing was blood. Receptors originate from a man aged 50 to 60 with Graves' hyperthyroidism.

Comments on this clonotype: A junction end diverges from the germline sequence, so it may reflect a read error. The CDR3 coding sequence is TGTGCCAGCAGTGATAGTCTTCGCGAACTACCAAAACAACTCTTC. This codes for CASSDSLRELPKQLF. This sequence joins TRBV2 and TRBJ2-1; no clear D. The CDR3 sequence is 15 residues long. Germline assignment: CDR1 SNHLY and CDR2 FYNNEI.

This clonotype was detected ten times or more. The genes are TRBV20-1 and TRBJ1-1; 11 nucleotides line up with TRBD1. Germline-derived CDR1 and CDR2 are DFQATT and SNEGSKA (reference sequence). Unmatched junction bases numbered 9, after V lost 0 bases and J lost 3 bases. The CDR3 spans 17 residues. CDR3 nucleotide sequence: TGCAGTGCTAGAGATCTCTATCGGACAGGGGGCCACACTGAAGCTTTCTTT. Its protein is CSARDLYRTGGHTEAFF.

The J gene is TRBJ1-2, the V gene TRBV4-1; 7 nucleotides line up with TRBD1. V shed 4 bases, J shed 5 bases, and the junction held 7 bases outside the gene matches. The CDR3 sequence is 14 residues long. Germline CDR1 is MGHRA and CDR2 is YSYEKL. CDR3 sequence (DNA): TGCGCCAGCAGCCGAGACAGGGAAAAGTATGGCTACACCTTC. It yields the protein CASSRDREKYGYTF.

The CDR3 nucleotides are TGTGCCAGTAACAGGGACAGCACCTACAATGAGCAGTTCTTC. Amino acids: CASNRDSTYNEQFF. The chain uses TRBV19 and TRBJ2-1; 7 nucleotides line up with TRBD1. The CDR3 covers 14 residues. V was pared by 7 bases and J by 2 bases, with 5 bases of the junction left unmatched. Germline values: CDR1 LNHDA, CDR2 SQIVND (reference sequence).

The CDR3 sequence: CASRQGQGGGEQYF. The CDR3 DNA is TGTGCCAGCAGACAAGGACAGGGAGGAGGCGAGCAGTACTTC. This chain links TRBV6-1 with TRBJ2-7; 8 bases match TRBD1. CDR3 length: 14 amino acids. The junction had 10 bases not matched to a gene; V was cut back by 6 bases and J by 6 bases. Per the germline V gene, CDR1 is MNHNS and CDR2 is SASEGT.

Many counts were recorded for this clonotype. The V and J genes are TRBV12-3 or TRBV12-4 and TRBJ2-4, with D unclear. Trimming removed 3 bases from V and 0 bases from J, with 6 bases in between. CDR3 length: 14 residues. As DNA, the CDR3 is TGTGCCAGCAGTTTGAGAGAAGCCAAAAACATTCAGTACTTC. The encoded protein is CASSLREAKNIQYF.

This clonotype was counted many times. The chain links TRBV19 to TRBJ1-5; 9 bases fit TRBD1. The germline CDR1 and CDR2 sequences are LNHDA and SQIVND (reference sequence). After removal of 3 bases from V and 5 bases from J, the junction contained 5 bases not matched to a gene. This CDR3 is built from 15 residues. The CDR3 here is CASSIGTGPYQPQHF. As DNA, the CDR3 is TGTGCCAGTAGTATCGGGACAGGGCCTTATCAGCCCCAGCATTTT. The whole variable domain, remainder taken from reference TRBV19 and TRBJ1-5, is DGGITQSPKYLFRKEGQNVTLSCEQNLNHDAMYWYRQDPGQGLRLIYYSQIVNDFQKGDIAEGYSVSREKKESFPLTVTSAQKNPTAFYLCASSIGTGPYQPQHFGDGTRLSIL.

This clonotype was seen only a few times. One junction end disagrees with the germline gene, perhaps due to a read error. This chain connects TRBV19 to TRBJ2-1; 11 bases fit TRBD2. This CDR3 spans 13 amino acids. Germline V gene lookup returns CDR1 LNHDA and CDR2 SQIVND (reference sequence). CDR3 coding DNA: TGTGTCAGTAGTATAGCGGGGGGGAATGAGCAGTTCTTC. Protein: CVSSIAGGNEQFF.

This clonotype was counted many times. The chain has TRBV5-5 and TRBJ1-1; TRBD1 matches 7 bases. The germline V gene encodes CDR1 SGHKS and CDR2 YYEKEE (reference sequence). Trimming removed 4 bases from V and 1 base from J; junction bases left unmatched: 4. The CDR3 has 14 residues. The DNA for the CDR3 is TGTGCCAGCAGCCCTGACAGGGCGAACACTGAAGCTTTCTTT. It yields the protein CASSPDRANTEAFF.

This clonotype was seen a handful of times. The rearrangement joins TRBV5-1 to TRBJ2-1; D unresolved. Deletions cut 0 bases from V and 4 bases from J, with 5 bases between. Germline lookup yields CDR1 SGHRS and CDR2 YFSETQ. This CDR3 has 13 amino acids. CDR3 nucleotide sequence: TGCGCCAGCAGCTTGGAACCATACAATGAGCAGTTCTTC. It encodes CASSLEPYNEQFF.

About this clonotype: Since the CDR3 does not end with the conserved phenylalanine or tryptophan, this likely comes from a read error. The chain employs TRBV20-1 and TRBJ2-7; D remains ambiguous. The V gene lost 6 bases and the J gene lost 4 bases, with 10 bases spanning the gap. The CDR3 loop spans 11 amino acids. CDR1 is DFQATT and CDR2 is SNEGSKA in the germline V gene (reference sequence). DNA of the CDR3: TGCAGTGCCGAGTGGGTATACGAGCAGTACTCC. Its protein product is CSAEWVYEQYS.

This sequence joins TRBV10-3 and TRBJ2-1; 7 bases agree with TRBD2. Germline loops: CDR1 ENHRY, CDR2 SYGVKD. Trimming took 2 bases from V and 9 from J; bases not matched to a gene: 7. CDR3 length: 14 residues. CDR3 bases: TGTGCCATCAGTGAGGGTCGGGGGGAAGGTGAGCAGTTCTTC. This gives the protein CAISEGRGEGEQFF.